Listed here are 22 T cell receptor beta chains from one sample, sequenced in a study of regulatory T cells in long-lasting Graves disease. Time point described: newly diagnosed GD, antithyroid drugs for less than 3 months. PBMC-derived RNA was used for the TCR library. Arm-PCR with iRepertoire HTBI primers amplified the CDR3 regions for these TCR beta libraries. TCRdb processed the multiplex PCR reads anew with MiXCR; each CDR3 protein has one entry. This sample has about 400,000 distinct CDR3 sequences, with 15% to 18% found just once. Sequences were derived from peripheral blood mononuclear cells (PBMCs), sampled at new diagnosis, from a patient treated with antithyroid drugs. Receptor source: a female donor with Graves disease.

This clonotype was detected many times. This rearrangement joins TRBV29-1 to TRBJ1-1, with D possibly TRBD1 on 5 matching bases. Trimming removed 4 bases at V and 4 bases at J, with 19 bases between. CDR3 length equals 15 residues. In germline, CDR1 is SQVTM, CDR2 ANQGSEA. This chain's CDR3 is CSVGGQGSSITEAFF. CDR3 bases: TGCAGCGTTGGAGGGCAGGGATCGAGTATCACTGAAGCTTTCTTT.

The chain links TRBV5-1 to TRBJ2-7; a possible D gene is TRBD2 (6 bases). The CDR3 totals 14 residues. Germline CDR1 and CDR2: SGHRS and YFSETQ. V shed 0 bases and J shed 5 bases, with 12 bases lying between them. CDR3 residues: CASSLAGDPDEQYF. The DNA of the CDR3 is TGCGCCAGCAGCTTGGCGGGGGACCCCGACGAGCAGTACTTC.

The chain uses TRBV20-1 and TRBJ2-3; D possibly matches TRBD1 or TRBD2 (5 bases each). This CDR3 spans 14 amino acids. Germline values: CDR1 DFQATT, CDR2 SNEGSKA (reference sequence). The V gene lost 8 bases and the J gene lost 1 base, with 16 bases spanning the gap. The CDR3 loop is CSTRMQGGTDTQYF. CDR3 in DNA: TGCAGTACACGCATGCAGGGAGGCACAGATACGCAGTATTTT.

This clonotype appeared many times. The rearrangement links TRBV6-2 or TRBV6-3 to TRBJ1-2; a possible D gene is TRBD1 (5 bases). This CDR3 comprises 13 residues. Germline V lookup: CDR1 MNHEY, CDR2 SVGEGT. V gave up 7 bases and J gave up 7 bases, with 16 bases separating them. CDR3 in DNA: TGTGCCAGCACTCCTCCTGTGGGGGGTGGCTACACCTTC. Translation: CASTPPVGGGYTF.

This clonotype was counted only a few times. CDR3: CASSSGRDTQYF. The CDR3 DNA reads TGCGCCAGCTCCTCGGGCAGAGATACGCAGTATTTT. This chain joins TRBV10-1 and TRBJ2-3; no reliable D call. CDR1 and CDR2 (germline): WNHNN, SYGVQD (reference sequence). The V end lost 8 bases, the J end lost 5 bases, and 11 bases lay between the germline ends. The CDR3 length is 12 residues.

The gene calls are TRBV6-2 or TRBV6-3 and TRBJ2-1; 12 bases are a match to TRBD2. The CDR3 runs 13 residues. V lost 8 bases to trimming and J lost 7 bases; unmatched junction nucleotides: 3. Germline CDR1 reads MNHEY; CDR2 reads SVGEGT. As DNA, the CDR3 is TGTGCCAGCCGTACTAGCGGGAGGAATGAGCAGTTCTTC. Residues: CASRTSGRNEQFF.

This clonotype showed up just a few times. The CDR3 DNA follows: TGCGCCAGCAGCCAAGGACAGGGGGAAGAGACCCAGTACTTC. It is translated as CASSQGQGEETQYF. The chain has TRBV4-1 and TRBJ2-5; 9 positions agree with TRBD1. This CDR3 contains 14 residues. Germline V gene sequence: CDR1 MGHRA, CDR2 YSYEKL. The trim removed 1 base at V and 3 bases at J, leaving 0 bases unmatched.

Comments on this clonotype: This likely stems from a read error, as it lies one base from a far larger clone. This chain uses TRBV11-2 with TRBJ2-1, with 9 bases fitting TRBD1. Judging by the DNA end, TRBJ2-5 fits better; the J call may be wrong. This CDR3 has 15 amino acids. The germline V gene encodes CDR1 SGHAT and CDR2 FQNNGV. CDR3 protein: CASSCLDRGGETQYF. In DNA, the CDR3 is TGTGCCAGCAGCTGTCTGGACAGGGGTGGAGAGACCCAGTACTTC.

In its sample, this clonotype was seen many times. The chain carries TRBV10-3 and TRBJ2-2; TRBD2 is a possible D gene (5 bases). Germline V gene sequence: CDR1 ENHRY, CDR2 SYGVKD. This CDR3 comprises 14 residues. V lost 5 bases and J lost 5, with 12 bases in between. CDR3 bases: TGTGCCATCAGTCCGGGGAGTAATACCGGGGAGCTGTTTTTT. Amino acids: CAISPGSNTGELFF.

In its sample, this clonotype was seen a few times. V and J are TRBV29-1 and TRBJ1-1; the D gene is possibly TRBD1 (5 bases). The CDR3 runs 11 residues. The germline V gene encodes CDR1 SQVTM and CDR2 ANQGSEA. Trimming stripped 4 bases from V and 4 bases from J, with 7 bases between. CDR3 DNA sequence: TGCAGCGTTGTGGGGGGCACTGAAGCTTTCTTT. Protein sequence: CSVVGGTEAFF.

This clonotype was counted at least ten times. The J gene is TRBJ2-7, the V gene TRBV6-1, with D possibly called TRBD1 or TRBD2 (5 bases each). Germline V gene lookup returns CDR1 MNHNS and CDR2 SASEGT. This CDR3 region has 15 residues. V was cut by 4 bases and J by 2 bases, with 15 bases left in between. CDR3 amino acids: CASSGTGTATYEQYF. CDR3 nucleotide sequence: TGTGCCAGCAGTGGTACGGGGACCGCGACCTACGAGCAGTACTTC.

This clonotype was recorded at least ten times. The CDR3 nucleotides are TGCGCCAGCAGCCTAAGCCCGGGAGAGACTGAAGCTTTCTTT. Protein sequence: CASSLSPGETEAFF. The chain couples TRBV4-1 to TRBJ1-1; D uncertain. CDR3 length: 14 residues. Germline lookup yields CDR1 MGHRA and CDR2 YSYEKL. Trimming left V 4 bases short and J 5 bases short, with 14 bases between.

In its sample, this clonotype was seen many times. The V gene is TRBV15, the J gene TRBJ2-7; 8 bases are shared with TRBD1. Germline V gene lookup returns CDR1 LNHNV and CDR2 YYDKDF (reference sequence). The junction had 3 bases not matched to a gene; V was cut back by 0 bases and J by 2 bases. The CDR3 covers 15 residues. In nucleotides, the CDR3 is TGTGCCACCAGCAGAGATCGGGACAGGCCCTACGAGCAGTACTTC. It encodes CATSRDRDRPYEQYF.

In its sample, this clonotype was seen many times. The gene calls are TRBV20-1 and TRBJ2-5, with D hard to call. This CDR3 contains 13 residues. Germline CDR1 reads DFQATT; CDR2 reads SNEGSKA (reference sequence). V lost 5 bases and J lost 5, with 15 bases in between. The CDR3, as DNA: TGCAGTGCTTCGGGCCATATGGGGGAGACCCAGTACTTC. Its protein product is CSASGHMGETQYF.

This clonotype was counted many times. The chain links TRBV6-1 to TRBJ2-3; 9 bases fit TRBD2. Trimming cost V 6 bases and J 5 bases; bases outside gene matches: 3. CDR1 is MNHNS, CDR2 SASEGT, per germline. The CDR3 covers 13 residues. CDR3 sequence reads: CASRETSGDTQYF. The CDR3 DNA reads TGTGCCAGCAGAGAGACTAGCGGAGATACGCAGTATTTT.

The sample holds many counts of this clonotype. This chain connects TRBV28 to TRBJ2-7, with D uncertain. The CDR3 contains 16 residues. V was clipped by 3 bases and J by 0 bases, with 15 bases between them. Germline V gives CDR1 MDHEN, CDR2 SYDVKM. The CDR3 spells CASSFNAAFRSYEQYF. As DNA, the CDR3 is TGTGCCAGCAGTTTTAATGCTGCCTTTCGCTCCTACGAGCAGTACTTC. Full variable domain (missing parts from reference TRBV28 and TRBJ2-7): DVKVTQSSRYLVKRTGEKVFLECVQDMDHENMFWYRQDPGLGLRLIYFSYDVKMKEKGDIPEGYSVSREKKERFSLILESASTNQTSMYLCASSFNAAFRSYEQYFGPGTRLTVT.

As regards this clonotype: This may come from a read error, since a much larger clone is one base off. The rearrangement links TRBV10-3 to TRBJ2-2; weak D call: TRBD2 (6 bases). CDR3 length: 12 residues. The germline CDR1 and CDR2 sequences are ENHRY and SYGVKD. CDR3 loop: CGIDPGAGELFF. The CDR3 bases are TGTGGCATCGATCCGGGGGCCGGGGAGCTGTTTTTT.

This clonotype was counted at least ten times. The CDR3 is CASSRPSGQGAGYGYTF. The CDR3 coding sequence is TGTGCCAGCAGTCGGCCCTCGGGACAGGGGGCGGGCTATGGCTACACCTTC. The gene calls are TRBV12-3 or TRBV12-4 and TRBJ1-2; 12 nucleotides agree with TRBD1. The J segment lost 4 bases and the V segment lost 5 bases, leaving 11 bases of the junction unmatched. There are 17 residues in the CDR3.

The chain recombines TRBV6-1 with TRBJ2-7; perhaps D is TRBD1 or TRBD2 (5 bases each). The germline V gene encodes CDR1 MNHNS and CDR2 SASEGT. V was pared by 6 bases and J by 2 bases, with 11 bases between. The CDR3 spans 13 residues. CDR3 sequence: CASSWDGTYEQYF. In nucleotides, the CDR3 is TGTGCCAGCAGCTGGGACGGTACCTACGAGCAGTACTTC.

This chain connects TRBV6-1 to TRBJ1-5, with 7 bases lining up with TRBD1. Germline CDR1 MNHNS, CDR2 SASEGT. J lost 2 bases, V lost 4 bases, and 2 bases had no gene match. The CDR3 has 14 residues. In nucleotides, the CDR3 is TGTGCCAGCAGTGTTACAGGGGGCAATCAGCCCCAGCATTTT. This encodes CASSVTGGNQPQHF.

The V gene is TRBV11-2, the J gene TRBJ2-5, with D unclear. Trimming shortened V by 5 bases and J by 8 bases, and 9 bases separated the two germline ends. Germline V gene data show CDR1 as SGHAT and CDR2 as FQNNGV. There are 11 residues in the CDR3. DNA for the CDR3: TGTGCCAGCAGCCAGATTGATACCCAGTACTTC. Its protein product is CASSQIDTQYF.

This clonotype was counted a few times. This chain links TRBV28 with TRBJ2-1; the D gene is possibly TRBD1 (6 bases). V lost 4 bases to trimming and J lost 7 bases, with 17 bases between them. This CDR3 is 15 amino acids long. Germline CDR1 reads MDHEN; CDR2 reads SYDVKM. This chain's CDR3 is CASSSGTLPRNEQFF. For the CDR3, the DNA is TGTGCCAGCAGTTCCGGGACACTCCCTAGGAATGAGCAGTTCTTC.